These 9 T cell receptor beta chains originate from one sample sequenced in a study of CD8 T cells in Susac syndrome. RNA in amounts of about 0.5 to 1 ug was reverse transcribed with random hexamers. In TCRdb, the immunoSEQ multiplex PCR reads were re-called with MiXCR into one record per CDR3 protein. The data show roughly 200,000 distinct CDR3 sequences, around 94% seen once. The sample taken for sequencing was CD4+ T cells from PBMCs. The source is a human donor with Susac syndrome.

This sequence joins TRBV6-2 or TRBV6-3 and TRBJ2-4; no firm D call. The CDR3 is made up of 15 amino acids. The V end lost 5 bases, the J end lost 6 bases, and 17 bases lay between the germline ends. Germline V gene sequence: CDR1 MNHEY, CDR2 SVGEGT. The CDR3 loop reads CASSPSEPFINIQYF. In DNA form, the CDR3 reads TGTGCCAGCAGTCCCTCGGAACCCTTCATAAACATTCAGTACTTC.

A single count supports this clonotype. The chain is built from TRBV4-2 and TRBJ2-5, with TRBD1 matching 7 bases. The CDR3 loop spans 14 amino acids. The trim removed 3 bases at V and 2 bases at J, leaving 3 bases unmatched. CDR1 is LGHNA, CDR2 YNFKEQ, per germline. This CDR3 reads CASSQQGVQETQYF. CDR3 sequence (DNA): TGTGCCAGCAGCCAGCAGGGGGTTCAAGAGACCCAGTACTTC.

CDR3: CASSVGSWAGILHF. The CDR3 DNA reads TGTGCCAGCAGCGTAGGTAGTTGGGCAGGGATCCTCCACTTT. V usage is TRBV9 and J usage is TRBJ1-6, with a weak D call TRBD1 (5 bases). CDR3 length: 14 amino acids. Germline CDR1 is SGDLS and CDR2 is YYNGEE. V lost 0 bases, J lost 15 bases, and 16 bases lay in between.

The rearrangement uses TRBV2 and TRBJ2-5, with D perhaps matching TRBD2 (6 bases). Per germline, CDR1 SNHLY and CDR2 FYNNEI. V dropped 4 bases and J dropped 2 bases, with 11 bases sitting between them. This CDR3 contains 14 residues. The DNA of the CDR3 is TGTGCCAGCAGTGGGCTCAGCGGGCAAGAGACCCAGTACTTC. Encoded protein: CASSGLSGQETQYF.

This chain joins TRBV20-1 and TRBJ2-7; 7 bases align to TRBD1. The CDR3 runs to 14 residues. J lost 0 bases, V lost 5 bases, and 7 bases had no gene match. Germline-derived CDR1 and CDR2 are DFQATT and SNEGSKA (reference sequence). This chain's CDR3 is CSAVGDSRSYEQYF. DNA for the CDR3: TGCAGTGCTGTGGGGGACAGCCGCTCCTACGAGCAGTACTTC.

This clonotype was found a few times. The chain couples TRBV20-1 to TRBJ2-6, with D unclear. V lost 5 bases to trimming and J lost 0 bases, with 5 bases between them. The CDR3 sequence is 13 residues long. Germline CDR1 reads DFQATT; CDR2 reads SNEGSKA (reference sequence). CDR3 nucleotides: TGCAGTGCTCCACCCTCTGGGGCCAACGTCCTGACTTTC. Protein: CSAPPSGANVLTF.

The J gene is TRBJ1-2, the V gene TRBV19; possible D gene TRBD1, 6 bases. The V end was cut by 6 bases, the J end by 5 bases, with 19 bases between. CDR1 is LNHDA and CDR2 is SQIVND in the germline V gene (reference sequence). This CDR3 contains 15 residues. In DNA, the CDR3 is TGTGCCAGTAGCACTTCCTCAGGGCAGGGGTATGGCTACACCTTC. Amino acids: CASSTSSGQGYGYTF.

The V call is TRBV12-3 or TRBV12-4, the J call TRBJ1-1; no definite D call. The ends were cut back, 1 base at V and 1 base at J, with 10 bases in the middle. The CDR3 totals 15 residues. CDR3 region: CASSLGLRTNTEAFF. The CDR3 DNA is TGTGCCAGCAGTTTAGGGTTGAGGACGAACACTGAAGCTTTCTTT.

The chain employs TRBV9 and TRBJ2-7, with TRBD1 matching over 9 bases. Germline-derived CDR1 and CDR2 are SGDLS and YYNGEE. Trimming at V came to 4 bases and at J to 4 bases, leaving 6 bases not matched to a gene. The CDR3 totals 14 residues. The CDR3 region has the DNA TGTGCCAGCAGCTTAAGACAGGGGGGTTACGAGCAGTACTTC. This encodes CASSLRQGGYEQYF.